This is a list of T cell receptor beta chains from one sample in a study of blood T cell repertoires in COVID-19. The data were produced by immunoSEQ multiplex PCR, yet TCRdb's version contains in-frame clones alone and is incomplete. The top ten hold more than 3.5% of the sample, which has approximately 99,000 clones, approximately 82% seen once. Sequencing input: peripheral blood. These receptors all stem from a woman between 70 and 85 years old with acute or convalescent COVID-19. Each CDR3 is given with its conserved first and last residue. The D gene is left open where the match is weak. The size field is filled for only some rows; it gives once, few, many or a size class.

>TRBJ1-2|TRBV25-1|TRBD1|-
CASSSQGARGYTF
TGTGCCAGCAGTTCACAGGGGGCGCGTGGCTACACCTTC
>TRBJ1-1|TRBV7-9|-|-
CASSFPASGTEAFF
TGTGCCAGCAGCTTCCCGGCGTCGGGGACTGAAGCTTTCTTT
>TRBJ2-1|TRBV5-5|-|-
CASSLNQGTYNEQFF
TGTGCCAGCAGCCTAAACCAGGGGACCTACAATGAGCAGTTCTTC
>TRBJ2-1|TRBV18|TRBD2|-
CASSPGLAGAYNEQFF
TGTGCCAGCTCACCCGGACTAGCGGGCGCCTACAATGAGCAGTTCTTC
>TRBJ1-2|TRBV6-1|-|-
CASSELWEGDYGYTF
TGTGCCAGCAGTGAACTTTGGGAGGGCGACTATGGCTACACCTTC
>TRBJ1-3|TRBV7-9|-|-
CASSQQAPTRNTIYF
TGTGCCAGCAGCCAACAGGCTCCCACGCGAAACACCATATATTTT
>TRBJ1-1|TRBV20-1|-|-
CSAADTEAFF
TGCAGTGCGGCGGACACTGAAGCTTTCTTT
>TRBJ2-1|TRBV10-1|TRBD2|many
CASSDSGRSDEQFF
TGCGCCAGCAGTGACAGCGGGAGATCCGATGAGCAGTTCTTC
>TRBJ1-6|TRBV7-3|-|few
CASSLGGANSPLHF
TGTGCCAGCAGCTTGGGTGGGGCTAATTCACCCCTCCACTTT
>TRBJ1-4|TRBV5-1|-|-
CASSLIAGNEKLFF
TGCGCCAGCAGCTTGATTGCGGGGAATGAAAAACTGTTTTTT
>TRBJ1-2|TRBV7-2|-|-
CASSPKAGDDGYTF
TGTGCCAGCAGTCCCAAGGCGGGAGATGACGGCTACACCTTC
>TRBJ2-6|TRBV4-1|-|-
CASSGRQDGPGANVLTF
TGCGCCAGCAGCGGTCGACAGGATGGCCCTGGGGCCAACGTCCTGACTTTC
>TRBJ1-5|TRBV2|-|-
CASSVSGGASNQPQHF
TGTGCCAGCAGTGTGTCGGGCGGGGCTAGCAATCAGCCCCAGCATTTT
>TRBJ2-5|TRBV11-2|TRBD2|-
CASSLEPSGIQETQYF
TGTGCCAGCAGCTTAGAGCCTAGCGGGATCCAGGAGACCCAGTACTTC